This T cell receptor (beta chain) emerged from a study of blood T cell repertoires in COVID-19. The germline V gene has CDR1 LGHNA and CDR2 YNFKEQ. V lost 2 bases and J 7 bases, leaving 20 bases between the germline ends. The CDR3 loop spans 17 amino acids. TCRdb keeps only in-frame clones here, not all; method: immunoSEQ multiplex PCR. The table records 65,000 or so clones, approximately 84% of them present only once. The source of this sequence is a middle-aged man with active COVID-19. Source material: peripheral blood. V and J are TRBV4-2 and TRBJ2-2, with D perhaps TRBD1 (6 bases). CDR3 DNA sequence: TGTGCCAGCAGCCAACGGATCCAAGGGGACACTCACGGGGAGCTGTTTTTT. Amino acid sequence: CASSQRIQGDTHGELFF.